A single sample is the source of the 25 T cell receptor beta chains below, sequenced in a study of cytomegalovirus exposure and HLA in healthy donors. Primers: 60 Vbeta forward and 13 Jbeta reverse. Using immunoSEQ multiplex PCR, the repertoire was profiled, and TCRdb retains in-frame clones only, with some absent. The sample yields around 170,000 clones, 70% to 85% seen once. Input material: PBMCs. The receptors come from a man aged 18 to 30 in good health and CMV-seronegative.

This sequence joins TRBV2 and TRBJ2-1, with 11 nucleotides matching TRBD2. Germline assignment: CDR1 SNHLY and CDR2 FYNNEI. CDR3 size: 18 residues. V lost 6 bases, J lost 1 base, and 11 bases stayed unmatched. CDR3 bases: TGTGCCAGCAGGGGGCGCCCTAGCGGGGGGTTATCCTACAATGAGCAGTTCTTC. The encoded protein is CASRGRPSGGLSYNEQFF.

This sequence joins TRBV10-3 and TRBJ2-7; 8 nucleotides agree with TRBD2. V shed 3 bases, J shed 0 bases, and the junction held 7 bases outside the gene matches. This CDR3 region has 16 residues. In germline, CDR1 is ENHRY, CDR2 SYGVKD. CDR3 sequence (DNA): TGTGCCATCAGTGAAGGCGCTAGCGGGTCCTCCTACGAGCAGTACTTC. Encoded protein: CAISEGASGSSYEQYF.

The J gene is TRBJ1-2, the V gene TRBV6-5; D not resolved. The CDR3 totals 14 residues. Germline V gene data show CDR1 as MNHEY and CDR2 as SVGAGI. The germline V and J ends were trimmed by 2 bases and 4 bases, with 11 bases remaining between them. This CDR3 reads CASSYARGAYGYTF. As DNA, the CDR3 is TGTGCCAGCAGTTACGCCCGCGGAGCCTATGGCTACACCTTC.

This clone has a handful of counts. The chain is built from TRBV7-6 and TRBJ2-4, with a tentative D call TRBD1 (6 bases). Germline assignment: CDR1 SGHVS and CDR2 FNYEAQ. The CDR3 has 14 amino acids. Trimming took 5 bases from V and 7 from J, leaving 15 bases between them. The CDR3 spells CASSPLPGVNIQYF. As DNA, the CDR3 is TGTGCCAGCAGCCCACTCCCAGGGGTGAACATTCAGTACTTC.

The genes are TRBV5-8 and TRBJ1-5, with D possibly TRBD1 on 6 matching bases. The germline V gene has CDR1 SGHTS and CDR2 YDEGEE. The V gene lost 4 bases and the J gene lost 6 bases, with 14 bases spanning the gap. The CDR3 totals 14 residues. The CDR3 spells CASSPGTLFQPQHF. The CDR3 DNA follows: TGTGCCAGCAGCCCCGGGACACTTTTTCAGCCCCAGCATTTT.

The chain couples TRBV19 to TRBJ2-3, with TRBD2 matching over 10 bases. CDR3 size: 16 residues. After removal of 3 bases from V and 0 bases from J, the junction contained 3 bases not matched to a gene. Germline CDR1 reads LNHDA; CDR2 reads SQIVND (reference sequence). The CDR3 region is CASSIGLAESTDTQYF. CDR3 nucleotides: TGTGCCAGTAGTATTGGACTAGCGGAAAGCACAGATACGCAGTATTTT.

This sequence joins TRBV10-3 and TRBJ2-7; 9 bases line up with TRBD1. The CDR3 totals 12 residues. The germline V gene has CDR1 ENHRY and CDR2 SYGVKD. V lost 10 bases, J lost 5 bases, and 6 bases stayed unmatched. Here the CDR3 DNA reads TGTGCCACCGGGACAGGGAGCCACGAGCAGTACTTC. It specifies CATGTGSHEQYF.

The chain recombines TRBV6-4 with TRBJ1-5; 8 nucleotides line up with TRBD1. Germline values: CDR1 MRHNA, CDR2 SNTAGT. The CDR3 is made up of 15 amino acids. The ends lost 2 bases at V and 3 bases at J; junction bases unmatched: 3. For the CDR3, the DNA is TGTGCCAGCAGTGACCGGACAGGGATCAATCAGCCCCAGCATTTT. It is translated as CASSDRTGINQPQHF.

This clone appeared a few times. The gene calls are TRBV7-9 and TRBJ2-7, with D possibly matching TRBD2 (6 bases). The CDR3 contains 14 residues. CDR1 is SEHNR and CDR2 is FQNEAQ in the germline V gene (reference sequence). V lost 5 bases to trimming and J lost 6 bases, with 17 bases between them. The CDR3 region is CASSASGVVGEQYF. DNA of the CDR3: TGTGCCAGCAGCGCGTCGGGAGTTGTGGGCGAGCAGTACTTC.

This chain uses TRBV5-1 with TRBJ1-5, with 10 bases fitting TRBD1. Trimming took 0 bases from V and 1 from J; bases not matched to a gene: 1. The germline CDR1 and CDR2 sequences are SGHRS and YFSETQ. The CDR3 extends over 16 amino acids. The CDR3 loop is CASSLGDRGSNQPQHF. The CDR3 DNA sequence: TGCGCCAGCAGCTTGGGGGACAGGGGAAGCAATCAGCCCCAGCATTTT.

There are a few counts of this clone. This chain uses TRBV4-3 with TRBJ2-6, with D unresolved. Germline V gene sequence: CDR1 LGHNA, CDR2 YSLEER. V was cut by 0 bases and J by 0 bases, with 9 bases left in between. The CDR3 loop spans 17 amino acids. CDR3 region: CASSQDYRSSGANVLTF. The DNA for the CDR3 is TGCGCCAGCAGCCAAGATTACCGTAGCTCTGGGGCCAACGTCCTGACTTTC.

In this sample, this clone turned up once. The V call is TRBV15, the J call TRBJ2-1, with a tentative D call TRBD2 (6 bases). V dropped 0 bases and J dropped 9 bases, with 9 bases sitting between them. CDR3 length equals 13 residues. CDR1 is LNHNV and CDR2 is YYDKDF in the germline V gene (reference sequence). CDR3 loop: CATSRDLGGEQFF. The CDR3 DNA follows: TGTGCCACCAGCAGAGATCTGGGGGGTGAGCAGTTCTTC.

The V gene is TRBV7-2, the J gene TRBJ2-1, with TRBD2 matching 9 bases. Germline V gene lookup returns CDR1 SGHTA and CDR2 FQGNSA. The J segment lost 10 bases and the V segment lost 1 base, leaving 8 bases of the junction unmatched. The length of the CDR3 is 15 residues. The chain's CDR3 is CASSLGGLAALEQFF. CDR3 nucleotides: TGTGCCAGCAGCTTAGGGGGACTAGCTGCCCTAGAGCAGTTCTTC.

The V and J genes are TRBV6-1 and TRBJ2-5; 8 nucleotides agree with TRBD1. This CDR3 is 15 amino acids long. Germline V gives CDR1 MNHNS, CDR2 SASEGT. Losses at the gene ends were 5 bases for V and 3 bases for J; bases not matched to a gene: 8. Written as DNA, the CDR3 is TGTGCCAGCAGTTTAGGACAGGGCGCAGAAGAGACCCAGTACTTC. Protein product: CASSLGQGAEETQYF.

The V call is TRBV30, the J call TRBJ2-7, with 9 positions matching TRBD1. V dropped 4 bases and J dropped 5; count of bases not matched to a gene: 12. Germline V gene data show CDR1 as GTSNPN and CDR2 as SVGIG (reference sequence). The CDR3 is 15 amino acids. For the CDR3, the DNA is TGTGCCTGGAAGTCCGGGGGGACAGGGTCCCACGAGCAGTACTTC. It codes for CAWKSGGTGSHEQYF.

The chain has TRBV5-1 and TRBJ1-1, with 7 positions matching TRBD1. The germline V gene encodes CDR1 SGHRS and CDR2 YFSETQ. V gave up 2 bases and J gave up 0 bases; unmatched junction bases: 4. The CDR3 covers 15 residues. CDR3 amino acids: CASSLPGQMNTEAFF. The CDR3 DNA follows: TGCGCCAGCAGCTTACCGGGACAGATGAACACTGAAGCTTTCTTT.

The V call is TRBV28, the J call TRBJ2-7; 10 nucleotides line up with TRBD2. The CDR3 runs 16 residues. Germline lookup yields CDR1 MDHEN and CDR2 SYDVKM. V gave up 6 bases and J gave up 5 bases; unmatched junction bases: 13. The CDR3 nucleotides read TGTGCCAGCAGCCGCCCGCAAAGCGGGAGGGTCCACGAGCAGTACTTC. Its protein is CASSRPQSGRVHEQYF. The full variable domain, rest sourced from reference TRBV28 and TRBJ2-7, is DVKVTQSSRYLVKRTGEKVFLECVQDMDHENMFWYRQDPGLGLRLIYFSYDVKMKEKGDIPEGYSVSREKKERFSLILESASTNQTSMYLCASSRPQSGRVHEQYFGPGTRLTVT.

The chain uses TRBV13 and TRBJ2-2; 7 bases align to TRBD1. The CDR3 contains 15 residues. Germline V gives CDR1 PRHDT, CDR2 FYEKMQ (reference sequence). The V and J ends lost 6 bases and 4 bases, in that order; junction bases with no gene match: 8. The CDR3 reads CASRRGHVSTGELFF. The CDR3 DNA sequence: TGTGCCAGCAGGAGGGGGCATGTGAGCACCGGGGAGCTGTTTTTT.

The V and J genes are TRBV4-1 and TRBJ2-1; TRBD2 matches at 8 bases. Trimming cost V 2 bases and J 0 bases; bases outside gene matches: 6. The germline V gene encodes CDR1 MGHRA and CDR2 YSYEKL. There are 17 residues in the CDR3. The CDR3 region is CASSQSSGDDSYNEQFF. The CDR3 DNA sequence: TGCGCCAGCAGCCAAAGTAGCGGGGACGACTCCTACAATGAGCAGTTCTTC.

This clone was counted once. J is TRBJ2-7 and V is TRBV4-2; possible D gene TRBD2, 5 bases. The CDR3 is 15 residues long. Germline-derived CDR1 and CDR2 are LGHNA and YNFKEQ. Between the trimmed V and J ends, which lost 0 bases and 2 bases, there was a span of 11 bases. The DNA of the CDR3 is TGTGCCAGCAGCCAAGATACCGGGGAGCCCTACGAGCAGTACTTC. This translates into CASSQDTGEPYEQYF.

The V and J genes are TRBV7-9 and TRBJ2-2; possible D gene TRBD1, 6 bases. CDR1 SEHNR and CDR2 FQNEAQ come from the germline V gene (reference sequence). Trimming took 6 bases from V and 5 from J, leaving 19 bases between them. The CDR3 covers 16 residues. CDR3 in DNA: TGTGCCAGCAGAGCAGACCGAGGGGGAATGACCGGGGAGCTGTTTTTT. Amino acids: CASRADRGGMTGELFF.

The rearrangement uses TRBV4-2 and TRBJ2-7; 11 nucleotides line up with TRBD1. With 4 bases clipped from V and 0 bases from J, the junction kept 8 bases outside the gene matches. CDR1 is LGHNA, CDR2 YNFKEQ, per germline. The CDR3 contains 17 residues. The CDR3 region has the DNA TGTGCCAGCAGCCTCGGACAGGGGGCCTACAGCTCCTACGAGCAGTACTTC. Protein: CASSLGQGAYSSYEQYF.

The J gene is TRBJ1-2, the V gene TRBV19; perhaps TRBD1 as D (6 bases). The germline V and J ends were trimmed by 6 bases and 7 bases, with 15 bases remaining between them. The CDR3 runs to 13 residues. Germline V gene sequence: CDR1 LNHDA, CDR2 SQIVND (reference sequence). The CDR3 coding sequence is TGTGCCAGTAGCGGGACACATCGTAGTGGCTACACCTTC. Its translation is CASSGTHRSGYTF.

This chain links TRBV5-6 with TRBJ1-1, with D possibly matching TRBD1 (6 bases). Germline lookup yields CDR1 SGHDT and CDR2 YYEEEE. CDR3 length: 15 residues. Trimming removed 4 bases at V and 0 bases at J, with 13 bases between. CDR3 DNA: TGTGCCAGCAGCGTCGACAGGCCTCTGAACACTGAAGCTTTCTTT. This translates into CASSVDRPLNTEAFF.

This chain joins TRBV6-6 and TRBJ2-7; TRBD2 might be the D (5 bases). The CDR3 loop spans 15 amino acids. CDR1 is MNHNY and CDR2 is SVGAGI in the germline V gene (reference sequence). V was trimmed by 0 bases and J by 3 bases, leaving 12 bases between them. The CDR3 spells CASSYSISGDYEQYF. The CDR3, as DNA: TGTGCCAGCAGTTACTCCATATCCGGGGACTACGAGCAGTACTTC.